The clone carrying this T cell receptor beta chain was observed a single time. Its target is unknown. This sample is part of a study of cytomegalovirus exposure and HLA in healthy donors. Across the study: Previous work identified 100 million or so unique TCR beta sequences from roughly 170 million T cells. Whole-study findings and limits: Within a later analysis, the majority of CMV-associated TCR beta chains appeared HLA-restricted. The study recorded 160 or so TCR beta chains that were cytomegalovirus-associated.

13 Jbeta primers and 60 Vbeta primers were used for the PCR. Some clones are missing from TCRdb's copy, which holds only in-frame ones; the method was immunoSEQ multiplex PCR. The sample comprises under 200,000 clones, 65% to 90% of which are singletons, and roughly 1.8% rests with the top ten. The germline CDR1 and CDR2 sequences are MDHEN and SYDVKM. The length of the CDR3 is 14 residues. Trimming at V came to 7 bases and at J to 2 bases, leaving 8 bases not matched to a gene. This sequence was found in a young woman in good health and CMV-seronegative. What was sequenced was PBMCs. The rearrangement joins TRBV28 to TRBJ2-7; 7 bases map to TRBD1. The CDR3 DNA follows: TGTGCCAGCACCCGGACAGGCCCGCCCTACGAGCAGTACTTC. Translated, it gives CASTRTGPPYEQYF.